This entry describes one TCR beta chain. What antigen it recognizes has not been identified. It has no much larger one-base neighbor in the sample; base qualities were not kept. This sample is part of a study of blood T cell repertoires in COVID-19 (dated by TCRdb to 2020 to 2022). Study-wide context: The collaborator samples originated in the United States, Italy and Spain and spanned the acute and convalescent phases of COVID-19. The material from the prospective study consisted of cDNA or gDNA derived from T cells, B-cell-depleted T cells, or PBMCs. The dataset comprised deeply sampled blood TCRbeta repertoires from subjects exposed to, actively infected with, or recovered from COVID-19. The repertoires were made available in a free public database intended to serve as a resource for research on the immune response to SARS-CoV-2. Samples came from the ongoing ImmuneRACE study (first 160 participants) plus 1,254 subjects from 6 global collaborators. A de-identified subject ID, COVID-19 status, age in years and sex were almost always included in the sample metadata. Where HLA class I and class II types were available, the types were taken from metadata supplied by the sample provider, not from assay-based typing. Results and caveats for the whole study, not just this receptor: Clinical and demographic metadata were provided uncurated, with the amount varying by source and participant.

The germline V gene specifies MGHRA as CDR1 and YSYEKL as CDR2. Measured from the cysteine to the phenylalanine, the CDR3 is 13 residues long. CDR3 DNA only is kept here, 39 bases in frame from base 1. V loses 3 bases of germline sequence and J loses 7 bases, and the interval between the two ends is 12 bases. Each collaborating institution followed its own protocols to collect whole blood in K2EDTA tubes. For TCRbeta analysis, collaborators shipped samples as frozen whole blood, isolated PBMCs, or DNA extracted from either of those sample types. TCRbeta CDR3 regions were amplified from genomic DNA by means of the immunoSEQ Assay, a bias-controlled multiplex PCR. The paper's processing steps were these. The number of nucleated cells in each sample was estimated by amplification of reference gene primers within the assay. Sequence reads were collapsed and filtered to measure the absolute abundance of every unique TCRbeta CDR3 rearrangement. Productive Simpson clonality was computed per sample as the square root of Simpson's diversity index over productive rearrangements. Entries here come from immuneACCESS through TCRdb and include only in-frame sequences with V and J called. Some clones fail to appear in such tables; in the studies checked, an unresolved V gene covers under half of the shortfall, and the cause of the remainder is unknown. V, J and clone size derive from that table, while D and trimming were established from the DNA sequence. The sample table shows approximately 38,000 clones, and around 85% are seen once. Jointly, the top ten make up about 25% of the sample.

The receptor was isolated from a human donor with acute or convalescent COVID-19. The donor label of this sample is uncertain. The sequenced sample was peripheral blood. The chain couples TRBV4-1 to TRBJ1-1; confidence is insufficient to name the D gene. The base sequence is TGCGCCAGCAGCCAGATCCTTAGAAGTGAAGCTTTCTTT. Translated, this gives CASSQILRSEAFF.